This T cell receptor beta chain was retrieved from a study of cytomegalovirus exposure and HLA in healthy donors. Study context: Approximately 80 million unique TCRs from HLA-typed donors were held in an early data release.

PCR primers comprised 60 Vbeta and 13 Jbeta primers. Using immunoSEQ multiplex PCR, the repertoire was profiled, and TCRdb retains in-frame clones only, with some absent. The sample includes 150,000 to 170,000 clones, 65% to 80% of them seen just once. This clone has just a few counts. After removal of 9 bases from V and 5 bases from J, the junction contained 12 bases not matched to a gene. The CDR3 totals 14 residues. Germline V gives CDR1 LNHDA, CDR2 SQIVND (reference sequence). This rearrangement joins TRBV19 to TRBJ1-2; 7 bases are shared with TRBD1. Sequenced input: PBMCs. This clonotype was obtained from a man aged 18 to 29 in good health and CMV-seronegative. CDR3 nucleotide sequence: TGTGCCAGCGCGAAGGGACAGACCATTTATGGCTACACCTTC. Protein sequence: CASAKGQTIYGYTF.